The source of this T cell receptor (beta chain) is a study of blood T cell repertoires in COVID-19. Study in general: The analysed material was cDNA or gDNA that came from T cells, B-cell-depleted T cells, or PBMCs.

Using immunoSEQ multiplex PCR, the repertoire was profiled, and TCRdb retains in-frame clones only, with some absent. The table shows roughly 190,000 clones, with 80% occurring only once. The specimen sequenced was peripheral blood. The clonotype was recovered from a man aged 60-69 years with acute or convalescent COVID-19.

CDR3 in DNA: TGCGCCAGCAGCCAAGGGAGAGGGCGCCCAGATACGCAGTATTTT. Protein sequence: CASSQGRGRPDTQYF. V usage is TRBV4-1 and J usage is TRBJ2-3; tentatively, D is TRBD2 (5 bases). The CDR3 consists of 15 residues. Germline loops: CDR1 MGHRA, CDR2 YSYEKL. Between the trimmed V and J ends, which lost 1 base and 4 bases, there was a span of 12 bases.